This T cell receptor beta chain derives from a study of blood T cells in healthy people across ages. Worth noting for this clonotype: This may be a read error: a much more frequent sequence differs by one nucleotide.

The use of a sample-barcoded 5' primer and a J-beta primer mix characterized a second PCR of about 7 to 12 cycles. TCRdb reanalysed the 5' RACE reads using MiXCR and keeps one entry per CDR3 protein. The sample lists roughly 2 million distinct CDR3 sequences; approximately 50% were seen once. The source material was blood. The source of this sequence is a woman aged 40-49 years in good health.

The DNA of the CDR3 is TGTGCCGGCGGACTAGCGGGGGGAAGGTCGTATTTT. The encoded protein is CAGGLAGGRSYF. The chain employs TRBV11-2 and TRBJ2-3, with 14 bases aligning to TRBD2. CDR3 size: 12 residues. Per germline, CDR1 SGHAT and CDR2 FQNNGV. V dropped 11 bases and J dropped 14; count of bases not matched to a gene: 9.